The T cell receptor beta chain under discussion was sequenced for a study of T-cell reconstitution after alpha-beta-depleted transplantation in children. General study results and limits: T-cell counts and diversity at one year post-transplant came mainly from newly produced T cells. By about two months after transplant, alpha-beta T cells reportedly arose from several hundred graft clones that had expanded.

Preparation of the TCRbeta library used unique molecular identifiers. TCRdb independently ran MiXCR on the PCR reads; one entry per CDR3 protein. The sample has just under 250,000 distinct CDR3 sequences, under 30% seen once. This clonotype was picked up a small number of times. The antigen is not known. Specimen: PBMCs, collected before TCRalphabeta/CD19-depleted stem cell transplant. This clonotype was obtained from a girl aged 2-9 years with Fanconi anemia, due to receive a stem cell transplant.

CDR3 protein: CASSPASRETQYF. The CDR3 region has the DNA TGTGCCAGCTCACCAGCTAGCCGGGAGACCCAGTACTTC. The chain carries TRBV18 and TRBJ2-5, with D perhaps TRBD2 (5 bases). Per germline, CDR1 KGHSH and CDR2 LQKENI. CDR3 length: 13 amino acids. V shed 2 bases and J shed 5 bases, with 9 bases lying between them.